This T cell receptor beta chain was obtained from a study of a mutant IDH1 vaccine in newly diagnosed glioma. Time point defined: baseline, week 1 (first vaccination visit). The sample's treatment: pre-vaccination baseline after standard-of-care therapy. TCRdb's copy holds only in-frame clones and misses some; the assay was immunoSEQ multiplex PCR. The sample consists of approximately 20,000 clones, around 82% of them appearing once. The source is a man aged 35 to 55 with glioma. The specimen was PBMCs, collected from a glioma patient treated with radiotherapy, temozolomide or both.

The CDR3 DNA reads TGTGCCAGCAGCCCCGGTGGGGGGGCGCGAGAGACCCAGTACTTC. Its protein product is CASSPGGGARETQYF. The chain links TRBV7-9 to TRBJ2-5, with D possibly being TRBD2 (7 bases). This CDR3 is built from 15 residues. With 5 bases removed from V and 4 bases from J, the gap between germline ends came to 17 bases. Germline V CDR1 and CDR2: SEHNR, FQNEAQ (reference sequence). Full variable domain (outside the CDR3, taken from reference TRBV7-9 and TRBJ2-5): DTGVSQNPRHKITKRGQNVTFRCDPISEHNRLYWYRQTLGQGPEFLTYFQNEAQLEKSRLLSDRFSAERPKGSFSTLEIQRTEQGDSAMYLCASSPGGGARETQYFGPGTRLLVL.